This T cell receptor (beta chain) was retrieved from a study of Graves' ophthalmopathy and Graves' hyperthyroidism. This clonotype turned up a few times. RNA served as the template for amplifying TCR beta CDR3 regions. The workflow started with a first-round RT-PCR run with HTBI primers and then moved on to a second-round multiplex PCR. TCRdb redid the calling of the multiplex PCR reads with MiXCR, one entry per CDR3 protein. Of 680,000 or so distinct CDR3 sequences listed, approximately 21% are singletons. With 5 bases removed from V and 0 bases from J, the gap between germline ends came to 11 bases. Looked up from germline, CDR1 is MNHEY and CDR2 is SVGEGT. The CDR3 sequence is 14 residues long.

Specimen: peripheral blood. The receptor was derived from a woman aged 18-30 years with stable Graves' hyperthyroidism. Some clones in this sample may be carry-over from other donors' samples. The V call is TRBV6-2 or TRBV6-3, the J call TRBJ2-7, with D perhaps matching TRBD1 or TRBD2 (5 bases each). CDR3 DNA: TGTGCCAGCAGTCCCTGGGACGGCTCCTACGAGCAGTACTTC. Its translation: CASSPWDGSYEQYF.